The sequence of this T cell receptor beta chain was determined in a study of blood T cell repertoires in COVID-19 (dated by TCRdb to 2019 to 2021). In the study overall: Collaborator samples came from the United States, Italy and Spain and covered acute and convalescent phases of COVID-19. The prospective study material was composed of cDNA or gDNA derived from T cells, B-cell-depleted T cells, or PBMCs. Subjects who had been exposed to COVID-19, were actively infected with it, or had recovered from it provided the deeply sampled blood TCRbeta repertoires that made up the dataset. A freely available public database, intended as a resource for researchers studying the immune response to SARS-CoV-2, is where the repertoires were released. The samples were drawn from two sources: the first 160 participants of the ongoing ImmuneRACE study, and 950 to 1,500 subjects contributed by 6 global collaborators. The sample metadata nearly always contained a de-identified subject ID, COVID-19 status, age in years and sex. Where available, HLA class I and class II types were taken from metadata supplied by the sample provider and were not determined by assay-based typing.

The collaborating institutions used their own protocols to collect whole blood in K2EDTA tubes. For TCRbeta analysis, collaborators shipped samples as frozen whole blood, isolated PBMCs, or DNA extracted from either of those sample types. The CDR3 spans 15 residues, from the cysteine through the phenylalanine. Only CDR3 DNA is held: 45 bases, read in frame from base 1. Taken from the germline V gene, the CDR1 and CDR2 loops are ENHRY and SYGVKD. The junction carries 10 bases between V and J, which are trimmed by 0 bases and 3 bases respectively. The immunoSEQ Assay, a bias-controlled multiplex PCR, was used to amplify TCRbeta CDR3 regions from genomic DNA. Per the source publication's procedure: Nucleated cell counts per sample were estimated from amplification of reference gene primers within the assay. To quantify the absolute abundance of each unique TCRbeta CDR3 rearrangement, sequence reads were collapsed and filtered. For each sample, productive Simpson clonality was calculated as the square root of Simpson's diversity index over productive rearrangements. What TCRdb holds here is the immuneACCESS table cut down to in-frame rearrangements. Part of the clones is not present; checked against another copy, under half of the missing clones reflect an unresolved V gene, and the others are unexplained. V and J calls and clone size are copied from that table; D and trimming were computed from the DNA. Counted in this sample were around 300,000 clones; approximately 91% of them appeared once. Less than 10% of the sample lies in the top ten.

About this clone: No cognate antigen has been identified for it. Per-base quality was not reported, and no clone a single base away is much larger than it.

Overall study results and their limits: The quantity of clinical and demographic metadata differed by source and by participant and was supplied without curation.

The sequence was collected from a man younger than 35 with active or convalescent COVID-19. The chain couples TRBV10-3 to TRBJ2-3; a tentative D match to TRBD2 spans 6 bases. The sequencing input was peripheral blood. CDR3 region: CAISESAGWTDTQYF. In nucleotides, the sequence is TGTGCCATCAGTGAGTCGGCGGGGTGGACAGATACGCAGTATTTT.